Listed here is a single T cell receptor beta chain. The data derive from a study of T cell repertoires and Cas9 in healthy adults. Trimming took 2 bases from V and 1 from J, leaving 6 bases between them. CDR1 is MRHNA, CDR2 SNTAGT, per germline. The CDR3 covers 15 residues. Measured with immunoSEQ multiplex PCR; TCRdb has only the in-frame clones, and not every one. The table lists about 22,000 clones, 85% to 95% of them singletons. The chain couples TRBV6-4 to TRBJ2-6; D is perhaps TRBD1 (5 bases). The sample was CD4+ effector T cells (CD127+, CD25-, CD137-, CD154-) from PBMCs; culture status not recorded. This TCR derives from a human donor in good health. DNA for the CDR3: TGTGCCAGCAGTGACGGACAATCTGGGGCCAACGTCCTGACTTTC. This translates into CASSDGQSGANVLTF.